This T cell receptor (beta chain) came from a study of cytomegalovirus exposure and HLA in healthy donors. Study at large: A subsequent analysis stated that the 100 to 150 validation repertoires were run on the same platform as the approximately 700 first-cohort repertoires. The study, taken as a whole, reports: With high specificity and sensitivity, the classifier reportedly diagnosed cytomegalovirus status. Through in vitro validation, a few CMV-associated chains were shown to be specific for CMV antigens.

Sequencing used immunoSEQ multiplex PCR; TCRdb keeps in-frame clones, though not all of them. This sample carries approximately 140,000 clones, around nine tenths of them seen once, and the ten largest clones take around 10%. The CDR3 loop spans 13 amino acids. Per germline, CDR1 MNHNS and CDR2 SASEGT. Trimming shortened V by 5 bases and J by 4 bases, and 9 bases separated the two germline ends. As for this clone: Antigen: not known.

The rearrangement joins TRBV6-1 to TRBJ2-1; tentatively, D is TRBD1 (6 bases). The specimen sequenced was PBMCs. The receptor comes from a young man in good health and CMV-seropositive. The chain's CDR3 is CASSTDSYNEQFF. DNA for the CDR3: TGTGCCAGCAGTACGGACAGTTACAATGAGCAGTTCTTC.